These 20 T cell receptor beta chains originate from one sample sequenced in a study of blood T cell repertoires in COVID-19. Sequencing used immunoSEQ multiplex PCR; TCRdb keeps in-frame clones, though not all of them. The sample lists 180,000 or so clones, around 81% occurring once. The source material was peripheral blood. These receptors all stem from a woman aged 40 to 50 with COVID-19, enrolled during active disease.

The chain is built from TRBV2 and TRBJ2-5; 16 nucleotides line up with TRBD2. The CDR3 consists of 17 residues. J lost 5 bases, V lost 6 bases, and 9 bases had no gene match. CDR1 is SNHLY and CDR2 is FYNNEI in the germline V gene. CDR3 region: CASRAGTSGGALETQYF. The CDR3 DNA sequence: TGTGCCAGCAGGGCCGGGACTAGCGGGGGGGCCCTTGAGACCCAGTACTTC.

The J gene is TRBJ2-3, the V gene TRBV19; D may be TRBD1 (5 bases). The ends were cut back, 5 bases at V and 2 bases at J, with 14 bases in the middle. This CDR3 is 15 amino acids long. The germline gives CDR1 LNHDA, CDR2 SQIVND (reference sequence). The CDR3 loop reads CASSQQARITDTQYF. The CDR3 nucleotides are TGTGCCAGTAGTCAACAGGCCCGAATCACAGATACGCAGTATTTT. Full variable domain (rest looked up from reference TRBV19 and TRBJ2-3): DGGITQSPKYLFRKEGQNVTLSCEQNLNHDAMYWYRQDPGQGLRLIYYSQIVNDFQKGDIAEGYSVSREKKESFPLTVTSAQKNPTAFYLCASSQQARITDTQYFGPGTRLTVL.

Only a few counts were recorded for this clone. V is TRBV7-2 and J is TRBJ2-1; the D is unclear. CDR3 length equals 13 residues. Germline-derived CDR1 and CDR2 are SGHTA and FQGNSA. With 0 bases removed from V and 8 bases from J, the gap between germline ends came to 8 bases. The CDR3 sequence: CASSLAGWDEQFF. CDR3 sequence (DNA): TGTGCCAGCAGCTTAGCGGGCTGGGATGAGCAGTTCTTC.

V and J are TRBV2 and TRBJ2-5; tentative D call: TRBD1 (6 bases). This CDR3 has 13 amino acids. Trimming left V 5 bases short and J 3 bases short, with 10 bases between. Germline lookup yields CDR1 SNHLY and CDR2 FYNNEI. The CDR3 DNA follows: TGTGCCAGCAGTCAGGCAGGGGAAGAGACCCAGTACTTC. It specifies CASSQAGEETQYF.

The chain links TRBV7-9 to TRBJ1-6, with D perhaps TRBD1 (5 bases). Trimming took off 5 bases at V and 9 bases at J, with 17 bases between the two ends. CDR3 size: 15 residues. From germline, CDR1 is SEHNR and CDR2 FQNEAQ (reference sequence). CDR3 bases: TGTGCCAGCAGCCGAGAGGGACTCCGTTTTTCACCCCTCCACTTT. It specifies CASSREGLRFSPLHF.

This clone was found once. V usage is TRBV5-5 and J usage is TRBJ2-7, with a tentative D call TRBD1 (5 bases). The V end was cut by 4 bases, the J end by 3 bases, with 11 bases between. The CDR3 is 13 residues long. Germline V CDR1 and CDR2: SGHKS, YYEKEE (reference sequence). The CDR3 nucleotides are TGTGCCAGCAGCCCAGGGCCCGTCTACGAGCAGTACGTC. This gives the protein CASSPGPVYEQYV.

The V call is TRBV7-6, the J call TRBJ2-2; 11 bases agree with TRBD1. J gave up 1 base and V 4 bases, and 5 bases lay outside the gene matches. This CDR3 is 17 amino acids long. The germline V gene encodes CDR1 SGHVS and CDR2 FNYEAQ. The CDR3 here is CASSSGTGGLNTGELFF. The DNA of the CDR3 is TGTGCCAGCAGCTCAGGGACAGGGGGTTTGAACACCGGGGAGCTGTTTTTT.

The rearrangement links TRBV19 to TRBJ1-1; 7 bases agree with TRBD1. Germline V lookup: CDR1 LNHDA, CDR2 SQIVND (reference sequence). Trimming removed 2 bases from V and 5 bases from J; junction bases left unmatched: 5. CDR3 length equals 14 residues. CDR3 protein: CASSIQGGITEAFF. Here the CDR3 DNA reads TGTGCCAGTAGTATACAGGGGGGAATTACTGAAGCTTTCTTT.

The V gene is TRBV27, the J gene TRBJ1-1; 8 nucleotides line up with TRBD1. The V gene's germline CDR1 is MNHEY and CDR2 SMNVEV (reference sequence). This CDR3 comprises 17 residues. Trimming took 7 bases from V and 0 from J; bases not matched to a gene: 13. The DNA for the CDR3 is TGTGCCAGCACCAATACCGACAGGGGCAGGATGAACACTGAAGCTTTCTTT. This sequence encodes CASTNTDRGRMNTEAFF.

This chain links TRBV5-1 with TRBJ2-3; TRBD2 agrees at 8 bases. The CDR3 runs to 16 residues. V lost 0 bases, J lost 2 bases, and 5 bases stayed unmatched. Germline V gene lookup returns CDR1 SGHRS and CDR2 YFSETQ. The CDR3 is CASSLVVAGPTDTQYF. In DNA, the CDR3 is TGCGCCAGCAGCTTGGTGGTAGCGGGACCCACAGATACGCAGTATTTT. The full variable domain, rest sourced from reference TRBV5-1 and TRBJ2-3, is KAGVTQTPRYLIKTRGQQVTLSCSPISGHRSVSWYQQTPGQGLQFLFEYFSETQRNKGNFPGRFSGRQFSNSRSEMNVSTLELGDSALYLCASSLVVAGPTDTQYFGPGTRLTVL.

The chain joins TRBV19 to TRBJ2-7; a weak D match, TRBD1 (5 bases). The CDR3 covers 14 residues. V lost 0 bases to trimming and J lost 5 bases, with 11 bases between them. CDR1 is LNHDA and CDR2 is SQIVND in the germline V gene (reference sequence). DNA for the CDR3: TGTGCCAGTAGTATAGATAACACAGGCCACGAGCAGTACTTC. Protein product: CASSIDNTGHEQYF.

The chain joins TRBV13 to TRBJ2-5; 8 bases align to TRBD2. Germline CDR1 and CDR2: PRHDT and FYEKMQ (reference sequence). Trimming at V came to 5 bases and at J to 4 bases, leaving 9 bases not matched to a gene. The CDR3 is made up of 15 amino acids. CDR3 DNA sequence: TGTGCCAGCAGCCCACCTGGACTAGCCGGAGAGACCCAGTACTTC. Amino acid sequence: CASSPPGLAGETQYF.

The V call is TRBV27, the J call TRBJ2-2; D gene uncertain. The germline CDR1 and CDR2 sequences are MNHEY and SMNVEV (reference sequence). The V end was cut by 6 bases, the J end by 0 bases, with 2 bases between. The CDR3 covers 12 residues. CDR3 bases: TGTGCCAGCAGCTCGAACACCGGGGAGCTGTTTTTT. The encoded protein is CASSSNTGELFF.

CDR3 in amino acids: CASSLYAGVDLEQYF. The CDR3 bases are TGTGCCAGCAGCTTATACGCGGGAGTGGATCTCGAGCAGTACTTC. This sequence joins TRBV7-8 and TRBJ2-7, with 7 nucleotides matching TRBD2. The trim removed 2 bases at V and 6 bases at J, leaving 10 bases unmatched. The CDR3 extends over 15 amino acids. Germline V gene data show CDR1 as SGHVS and CDR2 as FQNEAQ.

The CDR3 loop reads CASSAGFRYNEQFF. In DNA, the CDR3 is TGTGCCAGCAGCGCAGGGTTTCGCTACAATGAGCAGTTCTTC. The genes are TRBV9 and TRBJ2-1, with a weak D call TRBD1 (5 bases). Trimming took off 3 bases at V and 3 bases at J, with 10 bases between the two ends. Germline loops: CDR1 SGDLS, CDR2 YYNGEE. The CDR3 has 14 residues.

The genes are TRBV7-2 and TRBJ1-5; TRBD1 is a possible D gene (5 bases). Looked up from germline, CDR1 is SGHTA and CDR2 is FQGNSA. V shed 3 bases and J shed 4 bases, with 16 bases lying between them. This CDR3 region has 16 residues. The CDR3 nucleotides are TGTGCCAGCAGCTTCAGGTCAGGGATGAGGAATCAGCCCCAGCATTTT. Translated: CASSFRSGMRNQPQHF.

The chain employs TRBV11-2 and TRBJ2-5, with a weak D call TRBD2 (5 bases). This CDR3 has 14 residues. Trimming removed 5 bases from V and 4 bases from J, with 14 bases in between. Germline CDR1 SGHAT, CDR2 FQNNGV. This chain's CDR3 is CASSRGSLAETQYF. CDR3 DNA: TGTGCCAGCAGCCGTGGGAGCTTAGCAGAGACCCAGTACTTC. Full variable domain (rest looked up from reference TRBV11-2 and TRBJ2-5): EAGVAQSPRYKIIEKRQSVAFWCNPISGHATLYWYQQILGQGPKLLIQFQNNGVVDDSQLPKDRFSAERLKGVDSTLKIQPAKLEDSAVYLCASSRGSLAETQYFGPGTRLLVL.

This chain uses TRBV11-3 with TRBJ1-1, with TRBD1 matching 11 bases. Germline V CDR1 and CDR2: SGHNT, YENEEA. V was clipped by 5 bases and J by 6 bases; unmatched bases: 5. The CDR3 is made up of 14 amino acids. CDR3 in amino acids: CASSAGQGVPEAFF. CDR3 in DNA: TGTGCCAGCAGCGCGGGACAGGGGGTCCCTGAAGCTTTCTTT.

Here the CDR3 reads CASSVDPTPNTEAFF. Here the CDR3 DNA reads TGTGCCAGCAGCGTAGATCCGACACCGAACACTGAAGCTTTCTTT. This sequence joins TRBV9 and TRBJ1-1; D not certain. The CDR3 is 15 amino acids. V was shortened by 0 bases and J by 1 base, with 10 bases between the two germline ends. Germline V gene lookup returns CDR1 SGDLS and CDR2 YYNGEE.

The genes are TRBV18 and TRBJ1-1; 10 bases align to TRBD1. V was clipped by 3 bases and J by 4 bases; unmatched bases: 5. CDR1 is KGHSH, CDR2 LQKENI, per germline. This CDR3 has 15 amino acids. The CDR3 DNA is TGTGCCAGCTCACCGACCGGGACAGGGGTCACTGAAGCTTTCTTT. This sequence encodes CASSPTGTGVTEAFF.